The clone carrying this T cell receptor beta chain was found a few times. This table comes from immunoSEQ multiplex PCR, and its TCRdb copy is limited to in-frame clones, with some not included. The table includes some 80,000 clones, roughly 87% detected once. This sample stems from a study of blood T cell repertoires in COVID-19. The V and J ends lost 0 bases and 5 bases respectively, with 13 bases between them. CDR1 and CDR2 (germline): LGHNA, YSLEER. CDR3 size: 15 residues. Source material: peripheral blood. This receptor was taken from a woman aged 50 to 65 with active or convalescent COVID-19. The J gene is TRBJ1-1, the V gene TRBV4-3; D is uncertain. The chain's CDR3 is CASSQEGRGSTEAFF. CDR3 bases: TGCGCCAGCAGCCAAGAGGGTAGAGGAAGTACTGAAGCTTTCTTT.